What follows describes a single T cell receptor beta chain. This record comes from a study of blood T cell repertoires in COVID-19. Study-wide context: Some COVID-19 samples were acute and others convalescent; all came from the United States, Italy and Spain.

After removal of 4 bases from V and 4 bases from J, the junction contained 5 bases not matched to a gene. CDR3 length equals 15 residues. The germline V gene has CDR1 SGHVS and CDR2 FQNEAQ. Original methodology: Amplification of reference gene primers provided the estimated nucleated cell counts. Generated by immunoSEQ multiplex PCR, the TCRdb table keeps only in-frame clones and is missing some. Clone size and the V and J calls come from that table; the DNA yielded D and trimming. The sample records about 120,000 clones, roughly three quarters being singletons. The TCR was taken from a human donor in a cohort sampled during active COVID-19. Input material: peripheral blood. This chain joins TRBV7-8 and TRBJ1-1; 11 bases align to TRBD1. CDR3 amino acids: CASSYWTGGVTEAFF. CDR3 nucleotides: TGTGCCAGCAGCTACTGGACAGGGGGCGTCACTGAAGCTTTCTTT.